This entry lists 3 T cell receptor beta chains sequenced from one sample in a study of T-cell reconstitution after alpha-beta-depleted transplantation in children. Unique molecular identifiers were built into the TCRbeta library. TCRdb reanalysed the PCR reads using MiXCR and keeps one entry per CDR3 protein. The data contain more than 450,000 distinct CDR3 sequences, about 18% of them singletons. Sequencing was performed on PBMCs from the stem cell graft donor, taken from the stem cell graft. Receptors originate from a human donor who donated a stem cell graft to a child with acute lymphoblastic leukemia.

The chain joins TRBV12-3 or TRBV12-4 to TRBJ2-4; D uncertain. The CDR3 spans 12 residues. V gave up 6 bases and J gave up 6 bases, with 9 bases separating them. The CDR3 protein is CASSLPLNIQYF. CDR3 nucleotides: TGTGCCAGCAGCCTACCTTTAAACATTCAGTACTTC.

This clonotype has more than one count but fewer than ten. The rearrangement uses TRBV5-1 and TRBJ2-7; TRBD2 aligns across 8 bases. The CDR3 loop spans 13 amino acids. Per germline, CDR1 SGHRS and CDR2 YFSETQ. V shed 4 bases, J shed 3 bases, and the junction held 3 bases outside the gene matches. The CDR3 protein is CASSLGLVYEQYF. The CDR3 DNA sequence: TGCGCCAGCAGCCTGGGACTAGTCTACGAGCAGTACTTC.

The genes are TRBV24-1 and TRBJ2-4; 7 nucleotides line up with TRBD1. The CDR3 contains 15 residues. The trim removed 5 bases at V and 8 bases at J, leaving 11 bases unmatched. Germline V gene lookup returns CDR1 KGHDR and CDR2 SFDVKD. In nucleotides, the CDR3 is TGTGCCACCAGTGCCTCCGACAGGGTGGATGACATTCAGTACTTC. It encodes CATSASDRVDDIQYF.